A single sample gave rise to the 28 T cell receptor beta chains below, sequenced in a study of blood T cell repertoires in COVID-19. Profiled with immunoSEQ multiplex PCR; TCRdb holds only in-frame clones, not every one. Among some 150,000 clones listed, roughly 90% were seen once. The sequenced sample was peripheral blood. The receptor set was obtained from a human donor in a cohort sampled during active COVID-19.

This clone was seen a single time. This chain links TRBV5-6 with TRBJ2-5, with 7 bases that match TRBD1. J gave up 5 bases and V 4 bases, and 5 bases lay outside the gene matches. The CDR3 is made up of 13 amino acids. Germline CDR1 reads SGHDT; CDR2 reads YYEEEE. The chain's CDR3 is CASSPQGLETQYF. The DNA for the CDR3 is TGTGCCAGCAGCCCACAGGGGTTGGAGACCCAGTACTTC.

V gene TRBV7-6 combines with J gene TRBJ2-3; weak D call: TRBD2 (5 bases). Germline V gene data show CDR1 as SGHVS and CDR2 as FNYEAQ. V was pared by 2 bases and J by 2 bases, with 11 bases between. The CDR3 is made up of 15 amino acids. For the CDR3, the DNA is TGTGCCAGCAGCTTACTAGCCATTTCCACAGATACGCAGTATTTT. Protein: CASSLLAISTDTQYF.

This clone was seen only a few times. The chain recombines TRBV5-1 with TRBJ1-5, with a weak D call TRBD1 (6 bases). The CDR3 consists of 14 residues. V lost 2 bases to trimming and J lost 6 bases, with 12 bases between them. Germline V lookup: CDR1 SGHRS, CDR2 YFSETQ. The CDR3 DNA reads as TGCGCCAGCAGCTTCCAGCCAGGGGCTCAGCCCCAGCATTTT. It yields the protein CASSFQPGAQPQHF.

The chain uses TRBV5-1 and TRBJ2-5; TRBD1 agrees at 7 bases. J gave up 1 base and V 0 bases, and 9 bases lay outside the gene matches. This CDR3 region has 17 residues. Looked up from germline, CDR1 is SGHRS and CDR2 is YFSETQ. The CDR3 nucleotides are TGCGCCAGCAGCTTGGCCGGTTGGGGACAGATCCAAGAGACCCAGTACTTC. Translated: CASSLAGWGQIQETQYF.

This chain connects TRBV5-4 to TRBJ2-7; the match to TRBD2 covers 8 bases. The CDR3 is 15 amino acids. Trimming at V came to 0 bases and at J to 6 bases, leaving 8 bases not matched to a gene. CDR1 is SGHNT and CDR2 is YYREEE in the germline V gene (reference sequence). The CDR3 region is CASSLGGPGLVEQYF. The CDR3 DNA follows: TGTGCCAGCAGCTTGGGTGGACCGGGACTAGTCGAGCAGTACTTC.

V gene TRBV4-2 combines with J gene TRBJ2-1; D call uncertain. The CDR3 loop spans 16 amino acids. Between the trimmed V and J ends, which lost 1 base and 0 bases, there was a span of 10 bases. Looked up from germline, CDR1 is LGHNA and CDR2 is YNFKEQ. The CDR3 coding sequence is TGTGCCAGCAGCCAAGTTAGCCTTAGCTCCTACAATGAGCAGTTCTTC. It is translated as CASSQVSLSSYNEQFF.

The gene calls are TRBV5-1 and TRBJ2-2, with TRBD1 matching 8 bases. The CDR3 totals 15 residues. The ends lost 6 bases at V and 5 bases at J; junction bases unmatched: 9. Looked up from germline, CDR1 is SGHRS and CDR2 is YFSETQ. The CDR3 spells CASNSGTGATGELFF. CDR3 bases: TGCGCCAGCAACTCCGGGACAGGAGCTACCGGGGAGCTGTTTTTT.

This clone was observed a few times. The genes are TRBV4-3 and TRBJ2-5; no definite D call. There are 13 residues in the CDR3. Trimming removed 4 bases from V and 5 bases from J, with 11 bases in between. The V gene's germline CDR1 is LGHNA and CDR2 YSLEER. The CDR3 nucleotides read TGCGCCAGCAGCCGCCAGGTCCGGGAGACCCAGTACTTC. This encodes CASSRQVRETQYF.

The chain is built from TRBV6-2 or TRBV6-3 and TRBJ1-1; D is possibly TRBD1 (5 bases). CDR3 length: 14 amino acids. The V end was cut by 6 bases, the J end by 0 bases, with 11 bases between. Germline CDR1 reads MNHEY; CDR2 reads SVGEGT. The CDR3: CASSERQLNTEAFF. The CDR3 nucleotides are TGTGCCAGCAGCGAGAGACAGCTGAACACTGAAGCTTTCTTT.

This rearrangement joins TRBV6-5 to TRBJ1-1; D remains ambiguous. The germline V gene encodes CDR1 MNHEY and CDR2 SVGAGI. The CDR3 runs 13 residues. Trimming stripped 1 base from V and 0 bases from J, with 3 bases between. The CDR3 DNA sequence: TGTGCCAGCAGTTACTACATGAACACTGAAGCTTTCTTT. Translating gives CASSYYMNTEAFF.

The chain recombines TRBV28 with TRBJ2-5; TRBD1 aligns across 7 bases. V gave up 2 bases and J gave up 7 bases; unmatched junction bases: 16. The germline gives CDR1 MDHEN, CDR2 SYDVKM. The CDR3 is 17 amino acids. The CDR3 DNA is TGTGCCAGCAGTTTAGCTATAACGGGACAGATCAGTGGGACCCAGTACTTC. Residues: CASSLAITGQISGTQYF.

V gene TRBV6-2 or TRBV6-3 combines with J gene TRBJ1-1; D unresolved. The CDR3 is 12 residues long. Germline-derived CDR1 and CDR2 are MNHEY and SVGEGT. V was pared by 5 bases and J by 4 bases, with 8 bases between. This CDR3 is CASSRESTEAFF. CDR3 in DNA: TGTGCCAGCAGTCGCGAGAGCACTGAAGCTTTCTTT.

The chain employs TRBV4-2 and TRBJ1-1, with D possibly being TRBD1 (5 bases). The CDR3 totals 16 residues. Germline V gene sequence: CDR1 LGHNA, CDR2 YNFKEQ. V was clipped by 2 bases and J by 1 base, with 14 bases between them. CDR3 DNA sequence: TGTGCCAGCAGCCAATTTACCTTGACAGAGAACACTGAAGCTTTCTTT. It encodes CASSQFTLTENTEAFF.

The V gene is TRBV3-1 (or the pseudogene TRBV3-2), the J gene TRBJ1-5; 7 nucleotides match TRBD1. CDR1 LGHDT and CDR2 YNNKEL come from the germline V gene (reference sequence). This CDR3 contains 15 residues. After removal of 4 bases from V and 7 bases from J, the junction contained 10 bases not matched to a gene. For the CDR3, the DNA is TGTGCCAGCAGCCCCACAGGGGCCGGAGGCCAGCCCCAGCATTTT. Translated, it gives CASSPTGAGGQPQHF.

The gene calls are TRBV5-1 and TRBJ2-1; D gene unclear. Between the trimmed V and J ends, which lost 0 bases and 4 bases, there was a span of 8 bases. Germline CDR1 is SGHRS and CDR2 is YFSETQ. The CDR3 loop spans 14 amino acids. CDR3 in DNA: TGCGCCAGCAGCTTGGTTGGCGGTTACAATGAGCAGTTCTTC. Protein: CASSLVGGYNEQFF.

This clone was counted only a few times. The rearrangement links TRBV6-5 to TRBJ2-1; the D gene is possibly TRBD1 (5 bases). Trimming took 0 bases from V and 8 from J, leaving 14 bases between them. This CDR3 is 15 amino acids long. CDR1 is MNHEY and CDR2 is SVGAGI in the germline V gene. The CDR3 here is CASSYSGRVGDEQFF. In nucleotides, the CDR3 is TGTGCCAGCAGTTACTCGGGCAGGGTAGGCGATGAGCAGTTCTTC.

The rearrangement links TRBV19 to TRBJ2-7; TRBD1 matches 9 bases. The CDR3 consists of 14 residues. V lost 4 bases to trimming and J lost 3 bases; unmatched junction nucleotides: 4. Germline loops: CDR1 LNHDA, CDR2 SQIVND (reference sequence). The DNA of the CDR3 is TGTGCCAGTAGTACGGGACAGGGCGGCTACGAGCAGTACTTC. The encoded protein is CASSTGQGGYEQYF.

CDR3 bases: TGTGCCTGGACGGGAGCCCGGGACGGAAGATACGAGCAGTACTTC. Protein sequence: CAWTGARDGRYEQYF. The genes are TRBV30 and TRBJ2-7; maybe TRBD2 (6 bases). Trimming shortened V by 4 bases and J by 4 bases, and 20 bases separated the two germline ends. Germline CDR1 is GTSNPN and CDR2 is SVGIG (reference sequence). The CDR3 is 15 residues long.

The chain has TRBV6-1 and TRBJ2-3, with 7 bases aligning to TRBD2. Trimming at V came to 4 bases and at J to 0 bases, leaving 7 bases not matched to a gene. Germline assignment: CDR1 MNHNS and CDR2 SASEGT. This CDR3 comprises 16 residues. The CDR3 DNA reads as TGTGCCAGCAGTGGCGGACTAGTGGTTAGCACAGATACGCAGTATTTT. Protein: CASSGGLVVSTDTQYF.

This chain joins TRBV11-3 and TRBJ2-1; 9 bases match TRBD2. The CDR3 sequence is 14 residues long. The V gene end was trimmed by 5 bases and the J gene end by 10 bases; junction bases not matched to a gene: 9. Germline-derived CDR1 and CDR2 are SGHNT and YENEEA. CDR3 loop: CASSRDRLAGEQFF. CDR3 coding DNA: TGTGCCAGCAGCAGAGACCGGCTAGCGGGAGAGCAGTTCTTC.

V gene TRBV18 combines with J gene TRBJ2-5; no reliable D call. The V end was cut by 5 bases, the J end by 2 bases, with 6 bases between. CDR1 is KGHSH, CDR2 LQKENI, per germline. The CDR3 runs 12 residues. The CDR3 region is CASSSLQETQYF. The CDR3 DNA reads TGTGCCAGCTCATCACTACAAGAGACCCAGTACTTC. Combining the CDR3 with reference TRBV18 and TRBJ2-5 gives the whole variable domain NAGVMQNPRHLVRRRGQEARLRCSPMKGHSHVYWYRQLPEEGLKFMVYLQKENIIDESGMPKERFSAEFPKEGPSILRIQQVVRGDSAAYFCASSSLQETQYFGPGTRLLVL.

The chain carries TRBV4-3 and TRBJ1-2, with 8 bases fitting TRBD1. The CDR3 length is 15 residues. The ends lost 3 bases at V and 1 base at J; junction bases unmatched: 4. Per the germline V gene, CDR1 is LGHNA and CDR2 is YSLEER. The chain's CDR3 is CASSQNTGGNYGYTF. Written as DNA, the CDR3 is TGCGCCAGCAGCCAGAACACAGGGGGTAACTATGGCTACACCTTC.

V and J are TRBV30 and TRBJ1-4; D not resolved. The V gene lost 3 bases and the J gene lost 9 bases, with 8 bases spanning the gap. Germline CDR1 GTSNPN, CDR2 SVGIG (reference sequence). This CDR3 has 11 amino acids. The CDR3 here is CAWRREQKLFF. CDR3 sequence (DNA): TGTGCCTGGAGGAGAGAGCAAAAACTGTTTTTT.

This chain connects TRBV4-3 to TRBJ2-3; TRBD2 aligns across 9 bases. With V trimmed by 0 bases and J by 4 bases, 8 bases remained unmatched. The germline gives CDR1 LGHNA, CDR2 YSLEER. This CDR3 is built from 17 residues. The CDR3 coding sequence is TGCGCCAGCAGCCAAGATATCGGACTAGCGAGGTCAGATACGCAGTATTTT. The encoded protein is CASSQDIGLARSDTQYF.

DNA for the CDR3: TGTGCCAGCTCACACCCACAGGGTCGGGGTTCACCCCTCCACTTT. Encoded protein: CASSHPQGRGSPLHF. J is TRBJ1-6 and V is TRBV18; a possible D gene is TRBD1 (6 bases). This CDR3 is built from 15 residues. Per the germline V gene, CDR1 is KGHSH and CDR2 is LQKENI. The V end was cut by 4 bases, the J end by 9 bases, with 16 bases between. The full variable domain, with the rest looked up from reference TRBV18 and TRBJ1-6, is NAGVMQNPRHLVRRRGQEARLRCSPMKGHSHVYWYRQLPEEGLKFMVYLQKENIIDESGMPKERFSAEFPKEGPSILRIQQVVRGDSAAYFCASSHPQGRGSPLHFGNGTRLTVT.

The chain couples TRBV15 to TRBJ1-3; 8 bases line up with TRBD1. After removal of 2 bases from V and 9 bases from J, the junction contained 15 bases not matched to a gene. The germline V gene encodes CDR1 LNHNV and CDR2 YYDKDF (reference sequence). The length of the CDR3 is 17 residues. The CDR3 loop reads CATSRQSGGSGGSTIYF. As DNA, the CDR3 is TGTGCCACCAGCAGACAATCAGGGGGCTCTGGAGGTTCCACCATATATTTT. The whole variable domain, remainder taken from reference TRBV15 and TRBJ1-3, is DAMVIQNPRYQVTQFGKPVTLSCSQTLNHNVMYWYQQKSSQAPKLLFHYYDKDFNNEADTPDNFQSRRPNTSFCFLDIRSPGLGDTAMYLCATSRQSGGSGGSTIYFGEGSWLTVV.

The chain couples TRBV6-2 or TRBV6-3 to TRBJ1-2; D uncertain. This CDR3 is built from 12 residues. CDR1 MNHEY and CDR2 SVGEGT come from the germline V gene. Trimming took off 3 bases at V and 3 bases at J, with 5 bases between the two ends. The CDR3 sequence: CASSYSDYGYTF. DNA for the CDR3: TGTGCCAGCAGTTATAGTGACTATGGCTACACCTTC.

This chain joins TRBV29-1 and TRBJ2-5; TRBD2 aligns across 12 bases. There are 16 residues in the CDR3. Germline CDR1 is SQVTM and CDR2 is ANQGSEA. With V trimmed by 4 bases and J by 9 bases, 15 bases remained unmatched. CDR3 protein: CSVGRTSGEGGGPQYF. As DNA, the CDR3 is TGCAGCGTTGGCCGGACTAGCGGGGAAGGAGGGGGCCCCCAGTACTTC.